This record covers a single TCR beta chain. The source of the sample is a study of blood T cell repertoires in COVID-19. Study-wide background: Collection of acute and convalescent COVID-19 samples took place in the United States, Italy and Spain. PBMCs, B-cell-depleted T cells, or T cells were the source of the cDNA or gDNA that made up the material.

Per the authors' pipeline: It was from reference gene primer amplification that nucleated cell counts were estimated. This table comes from immunoSEQ multiplex PCR, and its TCRdb copy is limited to in-frame clones, with some not included. V and J calls and clone size are as listed in that table; D and trimming were resolved from the DNA. The table includes over 200,000 clones, more than 75% detected once. CDR1 and CDR2 from the germline V gene are WNHNN and SYGVQD (reference sequence). The CDR3 is made up of 13 amino acids. Trimming took 7 bases from V and 7 from J; bases not matched to a gene: 6. The source is a man aged 60 to 69 who had recovered from COVID-19. The material sequenced was peripheral blood. The chain is built from TRBV10-1 and TRBJ2-1, with 8 bases aligning to TRBD1. The CDR3 loop is CASTRTGLNEQFF. CDR3 DNA: TGCGCCAGCACCAGGACAGGGCTGAATGAGCAGTTCTTC.